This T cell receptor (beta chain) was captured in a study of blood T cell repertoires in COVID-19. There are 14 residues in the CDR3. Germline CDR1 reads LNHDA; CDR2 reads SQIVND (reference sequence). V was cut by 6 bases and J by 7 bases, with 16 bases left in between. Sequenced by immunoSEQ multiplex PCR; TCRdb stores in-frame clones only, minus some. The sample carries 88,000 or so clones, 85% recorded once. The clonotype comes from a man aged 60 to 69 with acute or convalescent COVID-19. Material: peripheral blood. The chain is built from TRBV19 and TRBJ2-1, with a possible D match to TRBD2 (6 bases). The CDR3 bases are TGTGCCAGTAGCTTGGGACTTGGGGGGAATGAGCAGTTCTTC. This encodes CASSLGLGGNEQFF.